This entry is about one T cell receptor (beta chain). What it binds is not known. This sample is drawn from a study of T cell repertoires in cytomegalovirus infection. For the study at large: Evidence of both CMV infection and a matching HLA type came from public TCR beta signatures. Findings of the study overall: There were HLA-C-restricted CMV-specific TCR beta clonotypes dominating the ex vivo response.

In germline, CDR1 is SGHTA, CDR2 FQGTGA. The CDR3 is 16 amino acids. V shed 5 bases, J shed 5 bases, and the junction held 12 bases outside the gene matches. Via MiXCR, TCRdb re-called the reads, giving one row per CDR3 protein. Of a few hundred thousand distinct CDR3 sequences listed, 9.5% are singletons. The TCR sequence derives from a human donor in good health (CMV status not recorded). Some clones in this sample may be carry-over from other donors' samples. The chain carries TRBV7-3 and TRBJ2-3; TRBD1 matches 8 bases. The sequencing sample was made of PBMCs. CDR3 DNA sequence: TGTGCCAGCAGCCGCCAGGGGGCGCCTCTACAAGATACGCAGTATTTT. This sequence encodes CASSRQGAPLQDTQYF.